Listed below are T cell receptor beta chains from one sample, sequenced in a study of T cell changes during pregnancy in multiple sclerosis. Some clones are missing from TCRdb's copy, which holds only in-frame ones; the method was immunoSEQ multiplex PCR. The sample comprises roughly 75,000 clones, approximately 89% of which are singletons, and around 1.8% rests with the top ten. Specimen: peripheral blood, collected before pregnancy. These receptors all stem from a female donor with multiple sclerosis, enrolled in a pregnancy study. The CDR3 runs from the conserved cysteine through the conserved F or W. Each record gives: CDR3 DNA, CDR3 protein, clone size, V gene, D gene, J gene. D genes are given only for firm matches. Some rows mark clone size as missing; the rest say once, few, many or name a class of expanded clone.

CDR3 DNA: TGTGCCAGCAGCTCACAGGGGGCAGCAGAGACCCAGTACTTC
CDR3 protein: CASSSQGAAETQYF
clone size: -
V gene: TRBV5-4
D gene: TRBD1
J gene: TRBJ2-5

CDR3 DNA: TGCGCCAGCAGCCCAGGGACAGGGACAGCCCTGGGGAATGAGCAGTTCTTC
CDR3 protein: CASSPGTGTALGNEQFF
clone size: -
V gene: TRBV5-1
D gene: TRBD1
J gene: TRBJ2-1

CDR3 DNA: TGTGCCAGCAGCTTACGTGGGGGGAACTATGGCTACACCTTC
CDR3 protein: CASSLRGGNYGYTF
clone size: -
V gene: TRBV7-2
D gene: -
J gene: TRBJ1-2

CDR3 DNA: TGTGCCAGCAGCCCCCGGGGAACTCAAGAGACCCAGTACTTC
CDR3 protein: CASSPRGTQETQYF
clone size: -
V gene: TRBV6-5
D gene: -
J gene: TRBJ2-5

CDR3 DNA: TGTGCCAGCAGCTTAGCGGGGGGGCCCTACAATGAGCAGTTCTTC
CDR3 protein: CASSLAGGPYNEQFF
clone size: -
V gene: TRBV7-2
D gene: -
J gene: TRBJ2-1

CDR3 DNA: TGTGCCAGCAGCTTAAGAAGGGGCACTCAAGGGGAGCAGTTCTTC
CDR3 protein: CASSLRRGTQGEQFF
clone size: -
V gene: TRBV7-2
D gene: -
J gene: TRBJ2-1

CDR3 DNA: TGTGCCAGCACTATGGGGTCAGGGGGGACGGACGAGCAGTACTTC
CDR3 protein: CASTMGSGGTDEQYF
clone size: -
V gene: TRBV27
D gene: -
J gene: TRBJ2-7

CDR3 DNA: TGTGCCAGCAGCCTTTATGGCGGGGGCGCCGGGCTCGGTGGCTACACCTTC
CDR3 protein: CASSLYGGGAGLGGYTF
clone size: -
V gene: TRBV11-2
D gene: -
J gene: TRBJ1-2

CDR3 DNA: TGTGCCAGTAGTATTGGGACTTTTGCCTACGAGCAGTACTTC
CDR3 protein: CASSIGTFAYEQYF
clone size: -
V gene: TRBV19
D gene: -
J gene: TRBJ2-7

CDR3 DNA: TGTGCCAGCAGCAGCGTCAGGCCGGAGAGGGATCAGCCCCAGCATTTT
CDR3 protein: CASSSVRPERDQPQHF
clone size: -
V gene: TRBV21-1
D gene: -
J gene: TRBJ1-5

CDR3 DNA: TGCGCCAGCAGCCCAGGGGACTCCTACGAGCAGTACTTC
CDR3 protein: CASSPGDSYEQYF
clone size: once
V gene: TRBV5-1
D gene: -
J gene: TRBJ2-7

CDR3 DNA: TGTGCTAGTGGTTTCCATCCGCTCCCGGGGGTATACTATGGCTACACCTTC
CDR3 protein: CASGFHPLPGVYYGYTF
clone size: few
V gene: TRBV12-5
D gene: -
J gene: TRBJ1-2

CDR3 DNA: TGTGCCAGCAGCCCTAATTATGGTGGCAATCAGCCCCAGCATTTT
CDR3 protein: CASSPNYGGNQPQHF
clone size: -
V gene: TRBV11-3
D gene: -
J gene: TRBJ1-5

CDR3 DNA: TGCGCCAGCAGCCTCGACACCACCTTCGGCTACACCTTC
CDR3 protein: CASSLDTTFGYTF
clone size: -
V gene: TRBV5-1
D gene: -
J gene: TRBJ1-2

CDR3 DNA: TGTGCCAGCAGGCGGACAGGGGGGGCCTACGAGCAGTACTTC
CDR3 protein: CASRRTGGAYEQYF
clone size: -
V gene: TRBV28
D gene: TRBD1
J gene: TRBJ2-7

CDR3 DNA: TGTGCCAGCAGTGAAGTAGTAGCGGGGGGGCTACAAGAGACCCAGTACTTC
CDR3 protein: CASSEVVAGGLQETQYF
clone size: -
V gene: TRBV2
D gene: TRBD2
J gene: TRBJ2-5

CDR3 DNA: TGTGCCAGCAGCGCGCCGGGGGGTCATGGCTACACCTTC
CDR3 protein: CASSAPGGHGYTF
clone size: -
V gene: TRBV7-3
D gene: -
J gene: TRBJ1-2

CDR3 DNA: TGTGCCAGCAGCCTAATTGGGACTAGGAGTTTCACCGGGGAGCTGTTTTTT
CDR3 protein: CASSLIGTRSFTGELFF
clone size: -
V gene: TRBV7-2
D gene: TRBD2
J gene: TRBJ2-2

CDR3 DNA: TGTGCCAGCAGCCCAGGCGTTCTCAGCTCCTACGAGCAGTACTTC
CDR3 protein: CASSPGVLSSYEQYF
clone size: -
V gene: TRBV5-4
D gene: -
J gene: TRBJ2-7

CDR3 DNA: TGTGCCAGCAGCTTAGCAGGGGGCCGGGAGCTGTTTTTT
CDR3 protein: CASSLAGGRELFF
clone size: -
V gene: TRBV7-2
D gene: TRBD1
J gene: TRBJ2-2

CDR3 DNA: TGTGCCAGCAGCTTGGGGTGGGGCGGGGGCACAGATACGCAGTATTTT
CDR3 protein: CASSLGWGGGTDTQYF
clone size: -
V gene: TRBV5-8
D gene: -
J gene: TRBJ2-3

CDR3 DNA: TGTGCCAGTAGTATAACGGGATCGGTCGGCGAGCAGTACTTC
CDR3 protein: CASSITGSVGEQYF
clone size: -
V gene: TRBV19
D gene: -
J gene: TRBJ2-7